This is a list of T cell receptor beta chains from one sample in a study of OX40 agonist ivuxolimab in advanced cancers. Repertoires were generated with immunoSEQ multiplex PCR, while TCRdb's copy carries only in-frame clones and drops some. The sample consists of tens of thousands of clones, over 75% of them appearing once. Specimen: CD4+ or CD8+ T cells sorted from blood, collected in a trial of the OX40 agonist ivuxolimab. The receptors come from an adult with an advanced solid tumor such as melanoma, head and neck, liver or kidney cancer. CDR3s include the opening cysteine and the closing phenylalanine or tryptophan. Each record gives: clone size, J gene, D gene, V gene, CDR3 DNA, CDR3 protein. A D gene is named only where the DNA matches it firmly. Size is omitted from some rows. Given values are once, few, many or a class for expanded clones.

once TRBJ2-2 - TRBV9 TGTGCCAGCAGCGTAGCGGAAAACACCGGGGAGCTGTTTTTT CASSVAENTGELFF
- TRBJ2-4 - TRBV6-1 TGTGCCAGCAGTGAACAGGGAACAGCCAAAAACATTCAGTACTTC CASSEQGTAKNIQYF
- TRBJ2-3 - TRBV4-1 TGCGCCAGCAGCCACTCGGTCGCGCAGGGCACAGATACGCAGTATTTT CASSHSVAQGTDTQYF
- TRBJ2-1 - TRBV5-4 TGTGCCAGCAGCTTGGGTGGGAATGAGCAGTTCTTC CASSLGGNEQFF
- TRBJ2-3 TRBD1 TRBV15 TGTGCCACCAGCAGAGATTTGACAGGGGTGCGGGCAGATACGCAGTATTTT CATSRDLTGVRADTQYF
once TRBJ2-7 - TRBV28 TGTGCCAGCAGTTTTACTGACACAAACTCGTGGGGGTCCTACGAGCAGTACTTC CASSFTDTNSWGSYEQYF
- TRBJ1-1 TRBD1 TRBV7-9 TGTGCCAGCAGCCGTCGACAGGGGGTAGACACTGAAGCTTTCTTT CASSRRQGVDTEAFF
- TRBJ2-5 TRBD1 TRBV30 TGTGCCTGGAGGGGACAGGTCCAAGAGACCCAGTACTTC CAWRGQVQETQYF
- TRBJ2-2 - TRBV27 TGTGCCAGCGGTTTTAGGACAGATTACACCGGGGAGCTGTTTTTT CASGFRTDYTGELFF
once TRBJ2-5 TRBD1 TRBV5-6 TGTGCCAGCAGCGCGTCCCGGGACAGGGAGGGTTACCAAGAGACCCAGTACTTC CASSASRDREGYQETQYF
medium-sized TRBJ2-1 - TRBV28 TGTGCCAGCAGTGACCCTGATGAGCAGTTCTTC CASSDPDEQFF
- TRBJ1-5 - TRBV28 TGTGCCAGCAGTTTCCCCCCCGTTTACAATCAGCCCCAGCATTTT CASSFPPVYNQPQHF
- TRBJ2-7 TRBD2 TRBV7-8 TGTGCCAGCAGCTTTAGCGGGGGGAGCTCCTACGAGCAGTACTTC CASSFSGGSSYEQYF
once TRBJ2-2 TRBD2 TRBV19 TGTGCCAGTAAACTAGCGAGCACCGGGGAGCTGTTTTTT CASKLASTGELFF
- TRBJ1-4 - TRBV10-3 TGTGCCATCAGTGAGAATAAAAGGCTTACTAATGAAAAACTGTTTTTT CAISENKRLTNEKLFF
- TRBJ2-7 TRBD1 TRBV5-4 TGTGCCAGCAGCTTGGCGGGACAGGACTACGAGCAGTACTTC CASSLAGQDYEQYF
- TRBJ1-2 - TRBV2 TGTGCCAGCAGTGATGTTGAGGCAGGCCTACTCGGGGAAGGCTACACCTTC CASSDVEAGLLGEGYTF
once TRBJ2-7 - TRBV10-3 TGTGCCATCAGTGAGGGGGCTATCGCTTTGGGCGAGCAGTACTTC CAISEGAIALGEQYF
large TRBJ2-1 TRBD2 TRBV9 TGTGCCAGCAGCGCTAGCGGGAGCGGGAACAATGAGCAGTTCTTC CASSASGSGNNEQFF
- TRBJ1-1 - TRBV19 TGTGCCAGTAGTATCGCAGTTAACACTGAAGCTTTCTTT CASSIAVNTEAFF
- TRBJ2-7 TRBD1 TRBV11-1 TGTGCCAGCAGCGCGCCGGGACAGGGCCCCTACGAGCAGTACTTC CASSAPGQGPYEQYF
- TRBJ2-7 TRBD2 TRBV6-1 TGTGCCAGCAGTGAAGGGGCTAGCGGAGCCCCCTACGAGCAGTACTTC CASSEGASGAPYEQYF
- TRBJ2-2 - TRBV9 TGTGCCAGCAGCGTAGGTTGGAACACCGGGGAGCTGTTTTTT CASSVGWNTGELFF
once TRBJ2-5 TRBD1 TRBV15 TGTGCCACCAGCAGAGACCATCTACAGGGGATTGAAGAGACCCAGTACTTC CATSRDHLQGIEETQYF
- TRBJ2-1 - TRBV21-1 TGTGCCACCACCGCTCATGAAGCGACTAGCGAGCAAGCCTACAATGAGCAGTTCTTC CATTAHEATSEQAYNEQFF
- TRBJ2-1 TRBD2 TRBV6-4 TGTGCCAGCAGCCCGGGACTAGCGGGAGAGCAGTTCTTC CASSPGLAGEQFF
- TRBJ2-1 TRBD1 TRBV11-3 TGTGCCAGCAGCCGAGGACAGGTCGCGACGTGGGGAAATGAGCAGTTCTTC CASSRGQVATWGNEQFF
- TRBJ2-7 - TRBV5-3 TGTGCTCTAAGGGGAAGGGTGGGGACCTACGAGCAGTACTTC CALRGRVGTYEQYF
- TRBJ2-3 TRBD2 TRBV27 TGTGCCAGCAGTTTATATGCGGGAGCGGGCACAGATACGCAGTATTTT CASSLYAGAGTDTQYF
once TRBJ2-7 TRBD1 TRBV13 TGTGCCAGCAGCCACCGGGACAGAAACTACGAGCAGTACTTC CASSHRDRNYEQYF
- TRBJ2-7 TRBD2 TRBV5-6 TGTGCCAGCAGCTGGAGGGTGCCTACCGGGACTAGCAGGTACGAGCAGTACTTC CASSWRVPTGTSRYEQYF
- TRBJ1-2 - TRBV30 TGTGCCTGCTACAGGGACTATGGCTACACCTTC CACYRDYGYTF